This TCR beta chain was captured by sequencing in a study of CD8+CD57+ T cells in acquired aplastic anemia. For sequencing, patients were chosen who had shown expansion of CD8+CD57+ cells by flow cytometry. CDR3 and TCR beta VDJ profiling relied on genomic DNA as the template. TCRdb re-called the reads through MiXCR, storing one row per CDR3 protein. The table records about 200,000 distinct CDR3 sequences, 65% of them present only once. V lost 4 bases and J lost 5, with 12 bases in between. From germline, CDR1 is SGHTA and CDR2 FQGNSA. The CDR3 runs to 13 residues. V gene TRBV7-2 combines with J gene TRBJ2-7; no clear D. Sequencing was performed on sorted CD4+, CD8+, or CD8+CD57+ T cells (not recorded which) from PBMCs. The TCR sequence derives from a human donor with aplastic anemia. The CDR3 DNA is TGTGCCAGCAGCTCCCGGCCTGGGGACGAGCAGTACTTC. Protein sequence: CASSSRPGDEQYF.